This T cell receptor beta chain was recorded in a study of early T cells in non-severe SARS-CoV-2 infection. Study background: The study sequenced bulk RNA from unsorted whole blood, with chains unpaired.

Study-wide results and limits: Private and CD4 specificities were missed by VDJdb matching, skewed to anti-spike CD8.

Each cDNA molecule carried a unique molecular identifier. TCRdb re-called the 5' RACE reads through MiXCR, storing one row per CDR3 protein. The sample shows around 93,000 distinct CDR3 sequences, about an eighth of them seen only once. Germline-derived CDR1 and CDR2 are ENHRY and SYGVKD. The CDR3 runs to 14 residues. V gave up 7 bases and J gave up 0 bases, with 7 bases separating them. This clonotype was counted many times. Its antigen is not known. This material consisted of whole blood, taken at baseline. This TCR was sampled from an adult who was a healthcare worker with PCR-confirmed SARS-CoV-2 infection or an uninfected control (not recorded which). This chain connects TRBV10-3 to TRBJ2-6; D call uncertain. The CDR3 here is CAIMDSSGANVLTF. CDR3 sequence (DNA): TGTGCCATCATGGATAGCTCTGGGGCCAACGTCCTGACTTTC.